This TCR beta chain is drawn from a study of persistence of HIV-infected CD4 T cells. The stimulus was lysate of CMV-infected fibroblasts, roughly 9.2 ug/mL. Responding CD4+ T cells were sorted by upregulation of both CD40 ligand and CD69. Sequencing used immunoSEQ version 4 in survey mode. The repertoire was sequenced with immunoSEQ multiplex PCR; TCRdb's copy has only in-frame clones and lacks some. This table holds 8,000 or so clones, less than 75% found once. A single count supports this clone. Its target is unknown. The material was CD4+ T cells sorted from PBMCs after roughly 18-hour stimulation, obtained from a patient who received antiretroviral therapy. The sequence was obtained from an adult man with HIV who was CMV-seropositive.

CDR3 amino acids: CASSQPTYSGNTIYF. CDR3 in DNA: TGTGCCAGCAGCCAACCTACTTACTCTGGAAACACCATATATTTT. J is TRBJ1-3 and V is TRBV3-1 (or the pseudogene TRBV3-2); D call uncertain. V was cut by 2 bases and J by 0 bases, with 8 bases left in between. The germline V gene encodes CDR1 LGHDT and CDR2 YNNKEL (reference sequence). The CDR3 length is 15 residues.